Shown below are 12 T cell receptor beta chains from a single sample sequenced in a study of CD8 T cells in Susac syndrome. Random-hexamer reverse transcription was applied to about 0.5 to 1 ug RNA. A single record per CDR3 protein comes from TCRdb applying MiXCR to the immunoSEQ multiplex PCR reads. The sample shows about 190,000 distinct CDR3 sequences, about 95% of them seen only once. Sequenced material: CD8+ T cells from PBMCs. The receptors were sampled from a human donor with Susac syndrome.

Written as DNA, the CDR3 is TGCAGTGCTAAAACCCTAGCGGGACTTAACAATGAGCAGTTCTTC. Residues: CSAKTLAGLNNEQFF. J is TRBJ2-1 and V is TRBV20-1, with TRBD2 matching 9 bases. The germline CDR1 and CDR2 sequences are DFQATT and SNEGSKA (reference sequence). The CDR3 spans 15 residues. J gave up 5 bases and V 4 bases, and 9 bases lay outside the gene matches.

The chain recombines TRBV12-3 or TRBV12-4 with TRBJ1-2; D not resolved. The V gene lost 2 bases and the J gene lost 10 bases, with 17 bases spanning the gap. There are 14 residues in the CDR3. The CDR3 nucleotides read TGTGCCAGCAGTTTAAAGGGAGGGTGGTCTGACTACACCTTC. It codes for CASSLKGGWSDYTF.

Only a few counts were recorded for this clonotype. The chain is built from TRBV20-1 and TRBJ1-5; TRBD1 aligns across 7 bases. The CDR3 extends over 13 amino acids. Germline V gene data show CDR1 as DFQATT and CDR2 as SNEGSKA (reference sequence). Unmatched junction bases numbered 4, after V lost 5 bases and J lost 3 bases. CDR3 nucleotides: TGCAGTGCTCGACAGGGACTCAATCAGCCCCAGCATTTT. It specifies CSARQGLNQPQHF.

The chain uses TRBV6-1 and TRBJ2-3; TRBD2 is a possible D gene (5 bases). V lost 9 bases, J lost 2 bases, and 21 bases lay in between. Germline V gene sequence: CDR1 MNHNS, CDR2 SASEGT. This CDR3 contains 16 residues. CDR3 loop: CARMLSLAEDTDTQYF. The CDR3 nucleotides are TGTGCCAGAATGCTGTCCTTGGCGGAGGACACAGATACGCAGTATTTT.

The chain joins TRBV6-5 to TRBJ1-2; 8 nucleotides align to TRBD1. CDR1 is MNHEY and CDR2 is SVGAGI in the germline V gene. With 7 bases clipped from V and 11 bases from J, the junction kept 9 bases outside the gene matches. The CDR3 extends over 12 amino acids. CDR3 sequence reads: CASTPGTGVYTF. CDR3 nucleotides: TGTGCCAGCACCCCCGGGACAGGCGTATACACCTTC.

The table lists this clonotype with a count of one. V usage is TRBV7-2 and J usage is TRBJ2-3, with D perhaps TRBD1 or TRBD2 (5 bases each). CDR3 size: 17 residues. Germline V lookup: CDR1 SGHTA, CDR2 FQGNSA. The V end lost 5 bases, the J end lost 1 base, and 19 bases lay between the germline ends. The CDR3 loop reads CASSASGPLPRTDTQYF. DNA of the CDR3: TGTGCCAGCAGCGCATCGGGACCACTCCCTCGCACAGATACGCAGTATTTT.

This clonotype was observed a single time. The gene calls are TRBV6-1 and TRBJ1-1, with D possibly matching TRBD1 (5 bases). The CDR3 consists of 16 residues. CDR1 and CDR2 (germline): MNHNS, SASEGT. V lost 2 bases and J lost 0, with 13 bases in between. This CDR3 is CASSEQELGLNTEAFF. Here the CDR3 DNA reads TGTGCCAGCAGTGAACAAGAGTTGGGGCTGAACACTGAAGCTTTCTTT.

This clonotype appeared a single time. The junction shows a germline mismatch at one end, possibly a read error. The CDR3 here is CASSLEDRGQIF. In DNA form, the CDR3 reads TGTGCCAGCAGCTTAGAGGACAGGGGGCAAATCTTC. This chain links TRBV7-6 with TRBJ2-1; TRBD1 agrees at 11 bases. Germline CDR1 SGHVS, CDR2 FNYEAQ. CDR3 length: 12 amino acids.

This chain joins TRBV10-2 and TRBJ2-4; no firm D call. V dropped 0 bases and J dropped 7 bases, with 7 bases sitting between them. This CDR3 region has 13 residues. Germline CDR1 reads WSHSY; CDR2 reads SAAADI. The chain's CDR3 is CASSESTYNIQYF. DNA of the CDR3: TGCGCCAGCAGTGAGTCAACATACAACATTCAGTACTTC.

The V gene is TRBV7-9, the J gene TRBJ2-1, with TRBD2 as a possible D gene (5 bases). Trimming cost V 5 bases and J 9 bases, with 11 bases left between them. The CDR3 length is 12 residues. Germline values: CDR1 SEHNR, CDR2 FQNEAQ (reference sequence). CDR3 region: CASSLLGREQFF. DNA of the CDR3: TGTGCCAGCAGCCTACTAGGTCGTGAGCAGTTCTTC.

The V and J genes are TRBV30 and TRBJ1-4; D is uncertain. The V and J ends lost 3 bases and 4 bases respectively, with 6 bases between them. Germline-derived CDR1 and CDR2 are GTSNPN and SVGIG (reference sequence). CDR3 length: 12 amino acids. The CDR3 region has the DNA TGTGCCTGGAGCGCCAATAATGAAAAACTGTTTTTT. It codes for CAWSANNEKLFF.

The CDR3 coding sequence is TGTGCCAGCAGCCGCACGGACAGGGACATCGCGATCGGGGCCAACGTCCTGACTTTC. Amino acid sequence: CASSRTDRDIAIGANVLTF. The chain employs TRBV14 and TRBJ2-6, with TRBD1 matching over 8 bases. The germline CDR1 and CDR2 sequences are SGHDN and FVKESK. CDR3 length: 19 amino acids. The trim removed 4 bases at V and 4 bases at J, leaving 15 bases unmatched.